This T cell receptor beta chain was obtained from a study of blood T cells in healthy people across ages. General study points: When set beside aged donors, long-lived donors presented more naive CD4+ cells and higher diversity.

Combining a sample-barcoded 5' primer with a J-beta primer mix, a second PCR ran for about 7 to 12 cycles. Every single cDNA molecule received a tag from a template-switch adaptor with 12 random nucleotides. TCRdb re-called the 5' RACE reads through MiXCR, storing one row per CDR3 protein. The data contain roughly 1,800,000 distinct CDR3 sequences, just under 50% of them singletons. A note on this clonotype: What it recognizes is unknown.

The CDR3 has 18 residues. Deletions cut 0 bases from V and 0 bases from J, with 19 bases between. CDR1 SGHRS and CDR2 YFSETQ come from the germline V gene. The chain uses TRBV5-1 and TRBJ2-7; D not resolved. The source of this sequence is a woman in her 40s in good health. Sample: blood. CDR3 bases: TGCGCCAGCAGCTTGGGCAACTACGATGGGCGATACTCCTACGAGCAGTACTTC. Its protein product is CASSLGNYDGRYSYEQYF.